This T cell receptor (beta chain) was sequenced for a study of long-term antiretroviral therapy in people with HIV. Findings and limits, study-wide: Clones that had undergone expansion before ART prevailed in the repertoire throughout all time points.

An immunoSEQ assay, version v3.0, was performed at survey level. The repertoire was sequenced with immunoSEQ multiplex PCR; TCRdb's copy has only in-frame clones and lacks some. Among about 14,000 clones listed, roughly 80% were seen once. This CDR3 is 14 amino acids long. Trimming removed 8 bases from V and 4 bases from J; junction bases left unmatched: 10. The germline CDR1 and CDR2 sequences are LNHDA and SQIVND (reference sequence). This clone was observed once. As yet, its antigen is unknown. V usage is TRBV19 and J usage is TRBJ1-1; TRBD1 matches 7 bases. Sequencing used unsorted PBMCs, obtained 3.2 years before starting antiretroviral therapy. The receptor was isolated from a middle-aged man with HIV. The CDR3 reads CASARGEVGTEAFF. CDR3 DNA sequence: TGTGCCAGTGCCAGGGGGGAGGTAGGCACTGAAGCTTTCTTT.